This T cell receptor beta chain is drawn from a study of T cell repertoires in cytomegalovirus infection. Background on the study: Evidence of both CMV infection and a matching HLA type came from public TCR beta signatures.

Germline CDR1 is SGHNT and CDR2 is YYREEE (reference sequence). The V and J ends lost 4 bases and 7 bases respectively, with 24 bases between them. This CDR3 has 16 amino acids. A single record per CDR3 protein comes from TCRdb applying MiXCR to the reads. The table includes a few hundred thousand distinct CDR3 sequences, roughly 20% detected once. A remark on this clonotype: Its specificity is not known.

The study's findings and limits: Adding up the frequency of public TCR beta families identified people who carried CMV plus the relevant HLA. The study found HLA-C-restricted CMV-specific TCR beta clonotypes dominating the ex vivo response.

This TCR was recovered from a human donor in good health (CMV status not recorded). Some clones in this sample may be carry-over from other donors' samples. The sequenced sample was CD8+ T cells from PBMCs. The gene calls are TRBV5-4 and TRBJ2-7, with D tentatively TRBD2 (6 bases). CDR3 DNA: TGTGCCAGCAGCCCGGTCCCTTTGTCACTAGCAGGGGAGCAGTACTTC. Amino acids: CASSPVPLSLAGEQYF. Variable domain in full (rest from reference TRBV5-4 and TRBJ2-7): ETGVTQSPTHLIKTRGQQVTLRCSSQSGHNTVSWYQQALGQGPQFIFQYYREEENGRGNFPPRFSGLQFPNYSSELNVNALELDDSALYLCASSPVPLSLAGEQYFGPGTRLTVT.